The rows below give T cell receptor beta chains drawn from one sample of a study of T cell responses to AZD1222 COVID-19 vaccine. Libraries were prepared by immunoSEQ multiplex PCR; TCRdb keeps only in-frame clonotypes and omits some of them. The sample consists of some 130,000 clones, roughly 91% of them appearing once. Sequenced here: peripheral blood, sampled on day 0 of AZD1222 vaccination. All receptors derive from an adult in good health. Each CDR3 is given with its conserved first and last residue. D genes are given only for firm matches. Clone sizes are given selectively: once, few, many, or a class where the clone is expanded.

>TRBV7-9|-|-|TRBJ2-2
TGTGCCAGCAGCCGCCCGGGATCGGGGAACACCGGGGAGCTGTTTTTT
CASSRPGSGNTGELFF
>TRBV4-1|-|TRBD1|TRBJ2-7
TGCGCCAGCAGCCAGGACAGGGGATACGAGCAGTACTTC
CASSQDRGYEQYF
>TRBV20-1|-|-|TRBJ1-2
TGCAGTGCTAGTCCAGTGAACTATGGCTACACCTTC
CSASPVNYGYTF
>TRBV6-5|-|-|TRBJ2-7
TGTGCCAGCAGTTATTCCGGCGCCGGCTCCTACGAGCAGTACTTC
CASSYSGAGSYEQYF
>TRBV30|-|-|TRBJ1-3
TGTGCCTGGAGTGTACGAGGATTCTCTGGAAACACCATATATTTT
CAWSVRGFSGNTIYF
>TRBV3-1/TRBV3-2|once|-|TRBJ2-1
TGTGCCAGCAGCATCCTGCCGGGCCCTGGGGTCAATGAGCAGTTCTTC
CASSILPGPGVNEQFF
>TRBV3-1/TRBV3-2|-|TRBD1|TRBJ1-2
TGTGCCAGCAGCCAAGAGAGCTCCCAGGGGGCGTATGGCTACACCTTC
CASSQESSQGAYGYTF
>TRBV30|-|TRBD1|TRBJ1-4
TGTGCCTGGAGGGAGCCGGGACAGGGTTTTGAAAAACTGTTTTTT
CAWREPGQGFEKLFF
>TRBV30|-|-|TRBJ1-1
TGTGCCCGGCGGGGTAACACTGAAGCTTTCTTT
CARRGNTEAFF
>TRBV9|-|-|TRBJ1-2
TGTGCCAGCAGTGGGATCTCTCAGCGGGGCTACACCTTC
CASSGISQRGYTF
>TRBV6-6|-|-|TRBJ1-2
TGTGCCAGCAGCCGCGGTTACAACTATGGCTACACCTTC
CASSRGYNYGYTF
>TRBV7-2|few|-|TRBJ1-6
TGTGCCAGCAGCTTAGTTAGGCTTTCACCCCTCCACTTT
CASSLVRLSPLHF
>TRBV27|-|-|TRBJ1-6
TGTGCCAGCAGTTTAGCCCCTCCTAACAGGGAGGGCCTCCACTTT
CASSLAPPNREGLHF
>TRBV12-3/TRBV12-4|-|-|TRBJ2-2
TGTGCCAGCAGCCCGCCCAACACCGGGGAGCTGTTTTTT
CASSPPNTGELFF
>TRBV6-5|-|-|TRBJ1-3
TGTGCCAGCAGCCGACAGGCGCACTCTGGAAACACCATATATTTT
CASSRQAHSGNTIYF
>TRBV4-1|once|TRBD2|TRBJ2-3
TGCGCCAGCAGCCAAGTCACCGTTCTAGATACACTAGCGCTCACAGATACGCAGTATTTT
CASSQVTVLDTLALTDTQYF
>TRBV9|once|TRBD1|TRBJ2-3
TGTGCCAGCAGCGTCTCCGGGACAGGGTCCACAGATACGCAGTATTTT
CASSVSGTGSTDTQYF
>TRBV12-3/TRBV12-4|-|-|TRBJ2-3
TGTGCCAGCAGTTTCCAAGATACGCAGTATTTT
CASSFQDTQYF
>TRBV9|-|-|TRBJ2-7
TGTGCCAGCAGCGAGGGGGGGACAGCGCTATCCTACGAGCAGTACTTC
CASSEGGTALSYEQYF
>TRBV3-1/TRBV3-2|-|-|TRBJ1-1
TGTGCCAGCAGCCAAGAAGAGGCAAACACTGAAGCTTTCTTT
CASSQEEANTEAFF
>TRBV9|-|-|TRBJ1-3
TGTGCCAGCAGCGTAGAGGGAGGGTACTCTGGAAACACCATATATTTT
CASSVEGGYSGNTIYF
>TRBV5-4|-|-|TRBJ2-2
TGTGCCAGCAGCAAGGACAGGGAGGGTACCGGGGAGCTGTTTTTT
CASSKDREGTGELFF
>TRBV7-3|-|-|TRBJ1-1
TGTGCCAGCAGCTTACGGGCAGGGGCTAACACTGAAGCTTTCTTT
CASSLRAGANTEAFF
>TRBV7-2|once|-|TRBJ1-2
TGTGCCAGCAGCTTAGGAGTATTGGGTTTACCTGGCTACACCTTC
CASSLGVLGLPGYTF
>TRBV18|-|-|TRBJ1-1
TGTGCCAGCTCGTCCAGGGGGAACACTGAAGCTTTCTTT
CASSSRGNTEAFF
>TRBV7-8|-|-|TRBJ1-2
TGTGCCAGCAGCCCCGAGGGGCGAAACTATGGCTACACCTTC
CASSPEGRNYGYTF
>TRBV11-3|-|-|TRBJ1-1
TGTGCCAGCAGCTTAGTCCCAGGGGAGACTGAAGCTTTCTTT
CASSLVPGETEAFF
>TRBV9|-|-|TRBJ1-2
TGTGCCAGCAGCGTAGCTACGGGAACTAACTATGGCTACACCTTC
CASSVATGTNYGYTF
>TRBV7-8|-|-|TRBJ1-5
TGTGCCAGCAGCCCCTTCAGGGTCGCTGGGCCCCAGCATTTT
CASSPFRVAGPQHF
>TRBV4-1|-|-|TRBJ1-1
TGCGCCAGCAGCCAAATGAGCGTGGGCACTGAAGCTTTCTTT
CASSQMSVGTEAFF
>TRBV3-1/TRBV3-2|-|-|TRBJ1-1
TGTGCCAGCAGTCCCGGGCGGGGGGGGACTGAAGCTTTCTTT
CASSPGRGGTEAFF
>TRBV27|-|-|TRBJ1-5
TGTGCCAGCAGTTTATTCAGTGATAGCAATCAGCCCCAGCATTTT
CASSLFSDSNQPQHF
>TRBV12-3/TRBV12-4|-|-|TRBJ1-5
TGTGCCAGCAGTTTACCCCCCCCTCAGCCCCAGCATTTT
CASSLPPPQPQHF